This TCR beta chain is from a study of cytomegalovirus exposure and HLA in healthy donors. Study background: Most genotyped donors, over 70% of about 400, had Caucasian-associated genetic ancestry.

Study results and caveats: Per a later analysis, about 15,000 TCR beta sequences showed association with HLA alleles at 0.05 false discovery rate. The authors later found most CMV-associated TCR beta chains appeared HLA-restricted. Upon later analysis, HLA-associated TCR beta chains proved more clonally expanded than other, equally common chains.

60 Vbeta and 13 Jbeta primers were used in PCR. Data came from immunoSEQ multiplex PCR; TCRdb stores just in-frame clones and leaves some out. Among about 150,000 clones listed, less than 85% were seen once. About this clone: Antigen specificity is unknown.

In germline, CDR1 is MNHEY, CDR2 SVGAGI. V lost 7 bases and J lost 0; bases outside the gene matches: 8. This CDR3 is 15 amino acids long. The chain joins TRBV6-5 to TRBJ2-5; TRBD2 aligns across 7 bases. This clonotype was sampled from an older woman in good health and CMV-seropositive. The specimen sequenced was PBMCs. The CDR3 DNA reads TGTGCCAGCACCTACAGCGGGGCAGACCAAGAGACCCAGTACTTC. It is translated as CASTYSGADQETQYF.